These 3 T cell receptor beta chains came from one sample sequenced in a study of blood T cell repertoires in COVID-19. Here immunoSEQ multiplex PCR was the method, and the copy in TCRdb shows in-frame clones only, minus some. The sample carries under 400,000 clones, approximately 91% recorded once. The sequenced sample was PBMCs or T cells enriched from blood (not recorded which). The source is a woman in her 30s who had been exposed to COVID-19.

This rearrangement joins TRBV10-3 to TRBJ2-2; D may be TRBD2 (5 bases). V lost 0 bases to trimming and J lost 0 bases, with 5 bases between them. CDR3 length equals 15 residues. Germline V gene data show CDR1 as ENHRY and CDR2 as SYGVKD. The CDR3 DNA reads TGTGCCATCAGTGAGTCGGGAGCGAACACCGGGGAGCTGTTTTTT. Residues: CAISESGANTGELFF.

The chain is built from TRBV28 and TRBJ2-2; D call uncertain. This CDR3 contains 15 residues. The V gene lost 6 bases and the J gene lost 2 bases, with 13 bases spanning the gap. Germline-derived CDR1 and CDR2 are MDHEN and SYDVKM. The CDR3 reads CASSPPFINTGELFF. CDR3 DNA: TGTGCCAGCAGCCCTCCCTTTATAAACACCGGGGAGCTGTTTTTT.

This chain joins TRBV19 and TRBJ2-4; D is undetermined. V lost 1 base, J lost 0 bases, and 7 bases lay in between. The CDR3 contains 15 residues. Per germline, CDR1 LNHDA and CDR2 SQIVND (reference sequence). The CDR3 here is CASSIGQIAKNIQYF. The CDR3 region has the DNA TGTGCCAGTAGTATAGGCCAGATAGCCAAAAACATTCAGTACTTC.